This TCR beta chain was recorded in a study of Ad26.COV2.S vaccination and SARS-CoV-2 variants. This CDR3 contains 13 residues. Germline V CDR1 and CDR2: LGHDT, YNNKEL (reference sequence). V was pared by 4 bases and J by 7 bases, with 11 bases between. Described treatment: 15 to 20 received Ad26.COV2.S at low or high dose, single or two shots; roughly 5 received placebo; per-sample allocation not given. The samples date from day 63 after the first vaccine or placebo injection. Measured with immunoSEQ multiplex PCR; TCRdb has only the in-frame clones, and not every one. This table has roughly 700,000 clones, roughly 90% appearing once.

The sequencing used peripheral blood, collected in a trial of Ad26.COV2.S vaccine versus placebo. J is TRBJ1-5 and V is TRBV3-1 (or the pseudogene TRBV3-2), with D hard to call. The sequence was obtained from a person aged 18-60 years who received the Ad26.COV2.S COVID-19 vaccine or a placebo. The CDR3 DNA sequence: TGTGCCAGCAGCCGGCAGGTGCGCCAGCCCCAGCATTTT. It specifies CASSRQVRQPQHF.